This TCR beta chain was obtained from a study of metastatic and nonmetastatic thyroid tumors. This clone was counted at least ten times. TCRdb re-called clones via MiXCR from the PCR reads. Counted here are about 27,000 clones, approximately 13% occurring once; the ten biggest clones make up 4.5% to 6%. The CDR3 extends over 13 amino acids. The V and J ends lost 8 bases and 1 base respectively, with 11 bases between them. Germline V gives CDR1 SNHLY, CDR2 FYNNEI. Each patient came to thyroid surgery without any prior treatment (of any kind). The source of this sequence is a female donor with papillary thyroid cancer or a benign thyroid nodule (not recorded which). Some clones in this sample may be carry-over from other donors' samples. What was sequenced was blood. The rearrangement uses TRBV2 and TRBJ1-1; the D is unclear. CDR3 protein: CASGVTQNTEAFF. In DNA form, the CDR3 reads TGTGCCAGCGGGGTTACCCAGAACACTGAAGCTTTCTTT.